This TCR beta chain was recorded in a study of blood T cell repertoires in COVID-19. Study-wide background: COVID-19 samples from acute and convalescent phases originated in the United States, Italy and Spain. The cDNA or gDNA used as material had been derived from T cells, B-cell-depleted T cells, or PBMCs.

The CDR3 loop spans 16 amino acids. Germline V lookup: CDR1 SGHVS, CDR2 FQNEAQ. V lost 5 bases, J lost 0 bases, and 16 bases lay in between. The data were produced by immunoSEQ multiplex PCR, yet TCRdb's version contains in-frame clones alone and is incomplete. The sample has 400,000 to 450,000 clones, about 91% seen once; the top ten hold about 12%. The TCR comes from a woman aged 45-65 years with COVID-19, enrolled during active disease. The V gene is TRBV7-8, the J gene TRBJ1-2; D remains unclear. The sample taken for sequencing was peripheral blood. CDR3 bases: TGTGCCAGCAGCCCCGTGACCATCGGGGCTAACTATGGCTACACCTTC. It is translated as CASSPVTIGANYGYTF. Variable domain in full (rest from reference TRBV7-8 and TRBJ1-2): GAGVSQSPRYKVAKRGQDVALRCDPISGHVSLFWYQQALGQGPEFLTYFQNEAQLDKSGLPSDRFFAERPEGSVSTLKIQRTQQEDSAVYLCASSPVTIGANYGYTFGSGTRLTVV.